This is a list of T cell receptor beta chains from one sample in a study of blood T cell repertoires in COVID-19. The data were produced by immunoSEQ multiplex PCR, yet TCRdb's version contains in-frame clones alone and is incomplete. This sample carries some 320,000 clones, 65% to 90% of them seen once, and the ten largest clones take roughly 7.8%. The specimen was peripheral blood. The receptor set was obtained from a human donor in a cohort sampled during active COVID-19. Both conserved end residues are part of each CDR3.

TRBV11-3 CASSFITWNYGYTF
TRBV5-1 CASSLDWERTDTQYF
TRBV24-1 CATSTELEAFF
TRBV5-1 CASSLDINNLHYGYTF
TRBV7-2 CASSPSGGYGYTF
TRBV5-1 CASSLGSTGPTEAFF
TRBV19 CASRSSYEQYF
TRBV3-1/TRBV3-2 CASSPNQGPGGYTF
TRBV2 CASSDPGRVAEKLFF
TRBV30 CAWSSPGTANTGELFF
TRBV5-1 CASSFRPSGVYNEQFF
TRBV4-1 CASSPTGNPNYEQYF
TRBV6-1 CASSEAGRATEAFF
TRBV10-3 CAISGGGVLTHTQYF
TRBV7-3 CASSYSGVFSSYEQYF
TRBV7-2 CASSLRPGQGNTEAFF
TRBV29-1 CSVLRTEAFF
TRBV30 CAWSVSLSNQPQHF
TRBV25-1 CASSPTGNYGYTF
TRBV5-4 CASSLVDRRNTEAFF
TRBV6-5 CASRDAVGTGELFF
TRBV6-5 CASSYSGRAGYNEQFF
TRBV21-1 CASIRYLSWFQENTEAFF
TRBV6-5 CASSYHDDSLFYGYTF
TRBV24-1 CATSEPRSSNNEQFF
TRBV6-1 CASSEVTVSGTTDTQYF
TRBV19 CASQYRALLGLAAFF
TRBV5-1 CASSLGLAGGPRDTQYF
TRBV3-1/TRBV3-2 CASSQGSGGYGYTF
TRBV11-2 CASSPGAGGTDEKLFF
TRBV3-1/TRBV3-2 CASSPRRDTEAFF
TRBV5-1 CASSSTGTSGGGSYNEQFF
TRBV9 CASSVAAGAGDTQYF
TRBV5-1 CASREGAIGPNTEAFF
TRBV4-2 CASSQDFRGMTYGYTF
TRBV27 CASSSGGSNQPQHF
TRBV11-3 CASSLTGGMTGELFF
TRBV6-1 CASSERGTYNEQFF
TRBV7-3 CASSSRTGGGYEQFF
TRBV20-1 CSAIDRAYEQYF
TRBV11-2 CASSLTGINEQYF
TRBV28 CASKRPAWSDTQYF
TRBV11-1 CASSQDRRNTEAFF
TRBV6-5 CASRSRQVRGEQYF
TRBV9 CASSYPRDGYTF
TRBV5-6 CASSLAGVEGNQPQHF
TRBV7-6 CASSPGTGTDTQYF
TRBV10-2 CASLKQGAPSARELFF
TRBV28 CATRGRGMNTEAFF
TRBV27 CASSPGTGPYEQYF
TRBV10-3 CAISAEELQETQYF
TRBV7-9 CASSKGLNNQPQHF
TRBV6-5 CASSYSGNSEQYF
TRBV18 CASSPRGRYSNTGELFF